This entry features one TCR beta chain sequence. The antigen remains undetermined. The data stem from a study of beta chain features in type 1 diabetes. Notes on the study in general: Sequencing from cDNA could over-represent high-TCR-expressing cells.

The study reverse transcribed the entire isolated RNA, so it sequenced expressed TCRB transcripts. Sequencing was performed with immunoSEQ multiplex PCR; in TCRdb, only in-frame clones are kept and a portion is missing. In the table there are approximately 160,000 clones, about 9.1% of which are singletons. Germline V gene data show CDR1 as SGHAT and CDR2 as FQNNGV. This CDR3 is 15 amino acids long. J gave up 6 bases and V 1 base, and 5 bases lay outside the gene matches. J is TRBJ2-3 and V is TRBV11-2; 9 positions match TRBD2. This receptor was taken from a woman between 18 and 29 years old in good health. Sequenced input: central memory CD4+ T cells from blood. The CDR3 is CASSLVMAGGDTQYF. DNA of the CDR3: TGTGCCAGCAGCTTAGTAATGGCGGGGGGGGATACGCAGTATTTT.